This passage covers 24 T cell receptor beta chains from one sample sequenced in a study of OX40 agonist ivuxolimab in advanced cancers. Here immunoSEQ multiplex PCR was the method, and the copy in TCRdb shows in-frame clones only, minus some. The sample has 80,000 or so clones; about 85% are singletons. Sequencing was performed on CD4+ or CD8+ T cells sorted from blood, taken in a trial of the OX40 agonist ivuxolimab. The receptors come from an adult with an advanced solid tumor such as melanoma, head and neck, liver or kidney cancer.

The chain links TRBV5-5 to TRBJ2-2, with D perhaps TRBD2 (5 bases). V was trimmed by 1 base and J by 2 bases, leaving 6 bases between them. CDR1 and CDR2 from the germline V gene are SGHKS and YYEKEE (reference sequence). This CDR3 has 14 residues. The CDR3 sequence: CASSLRGNTGELFF. The CDR3, as DNA: TGTGCCAGCAGCTTGCGGGGAAACACCGGGGAGCTGTTTTTT.

CDR3 nucleotides: TGTGCCAGCAGCTTTATACGGGGACAGGGAGGCGAAAAACTGTTTTTT. This sequence encodes CASSFIRGQGGEKLFF. V usage is TRBV5-4 and J usage is TRBJ1-4, with 9 bases identical to TRBD1. This CDR3 spans 16 amino acids. Per germline, CDR1 SGHNT and CDR2 YYREEE (reference sequence). Germline trimming cut 2 bases from V and 8 bases from J; bases unmatched to any gene: 10.

This chain links TRBV7-2 with TRBJ1-3; D uncertain. Trimming left V 3 bases short and J 2 bases short, with 14 bases between. The CDR3 is 16 amino acids. The V gene's germline CDR1 is SGHTA and CDR2 FQGNSA. The CDR3 nucleotides are TGTGCCAGCAGCTTGATAGGGCCTGAGGCTGGAAACACCATATATTTT. Residues: CASSLIGPEAGNTIYF. Variable domain in full (rest from reference TRBV7-2 and TRBJ1-3): GAGVSQSPSNKVTEKGKDVELRCDPISGHTALYWYRQSLGQGLEFLIYFQGNSAPDKSGLPSDRFSAERTGGSVSTLTIQRTQQEDSAVYLCASSLIGPEAGNTIYFGEGSWLTVV.

The gene calls are TRBV6-1 and TRBJ2-3, with 9 bases fitting TRBD2. The ends lost 6 bases at V and 14 bases at J; junction bases unmatched: 12. This CDR3 region has 13 residues. Germline lookup yields CDR1 MNHNS and CDR2 SASEGT. CDR3 residues: CASRAGGTSSLYF. The DNA of the CDR3 is TGTGCCAGCAGGGCCGGAGGGACTAGCAGTCTGTATTTT.

This rearrangement joins TRBV7-8 to TRBJ2-7, with D unresolved. Germline lookup yields CDR1 SGHVS and CDR2 FQNEAQ. The CDR3 is made up of 13 amino acids. V gave up 2 bases and J gave up 6 bases, with 11 bases separating them. In DNA, the CDR3 is TGTGCCAGCAGCTTAATTGCTTTTCCCGAGCAGTACTTC. Translation: CASSLIAFPEQYF.

V is TRBV6-5 and J is TRBJ2-7, with D tentatively TRBD1 or TRBD2 (5 bases each). CDR1 MNHEY and CDR2 SVGAGI come from the germline V gene. The CDR3 length is 16 residues. Deletions cut 0 bases from V and 0 bases from J, with 12 bases between. CDR3 residues: CASSYSFGTRSYEQYF. Written as DNA, the CDR3 is TGTGCCAGCAGTTACTCGTTCGGGACCCGCTCCTACGAGCAGTACTTC.

The CDR3 DNA reads as TGTGCCACCCAAACTAGCGGGAGGGTCGCAGATACGCAGTATTTT. Translation: CATQTSGRVADTQYF. This chain joins TRBV6-1 and TRBJ2-3; 13 nucleotides agree with TRBD2. Germline-derived CDR1 and CDR2 are MNHNS and SASEGT. The CDR3 covers 15 residues. J gave up 4 bases and V 10 bases, and 8 bases lay outside the gene matches.

This chain joins TRBV9 and TRBJ2-1; D is unclear. The CDR3 contains 14 residues. The germline gives CDR1 SGDLS, CDR2 YYNGEE. V lost 6 bases and J 5 bases, leaving 15 bases between the germline ends. This CDR3 reads CASTAPPLDNEQFF. The CDR3 coding sequence is TGTGCCAGCACAGCCCCCCCCTTAGACAATGAGCAGTTCTTC.

The rearrangement joins TRBV21-1 to TRBJ2-7. TRBV21-1 is shown as a pseudogene. The CDR3 covers 15 residues. The DNA of the CDR3 is TGTGCCAGCAGCAAAGCGCTTTGGACCCCCTACGAGCAGTACTTC. Protein sequence: CASSKALWTPYEQYF.

This rearrangement joins TRBV7-2 to TRBJ2-3; no firm D call. Germline V gene sequence: CDR1 SGHTA, CDR2 FQGNSA. Trimming took off 2 bases at V and 3 bases at J, with 3 bases between the two ends. The CDR3 loop spans 12 amino acids. The CDR3 region has the DNA TGTGCCAGCAGCTTAATGACAGATACGCAGTATTTT. Its protein is CASSLMTDTQYF.

Only a few counts were recorded for this clone. This chain joins TRBV6-6 and TRBJ1-5; D is unclear. Germline assignment: CDR1 MNHNY and CDR2 SVGAGI (reference sequence). V was cut by 6 bases and J by 3 bases, with 9 bases left in between. This CDR3 contains 13 residues. CDR3 in amino acids: CASSRRPNQPQHF. CDR3 coding DNA: TGTGCCAGCAGCAGACGGCCCAATCAGCCCCAGCATTTT.

The chain has TRBV29-1 and TRBJ2-1; a weak D match, TRBD1 (5 bases). Germline CDR1 and CDR2: SQVTM and ANQGSEA. Trimming removed 4 bases at V and 6 bases at J, with 13 bases between. There are 13 residues in the CDR3. The CDR3 loop reads CSVVVGVRNEQFF. In DNA, the CDR3 is TGCAGCGTTGTAGTAGGGGTCCGCAATGAGCAGTTCTTC.

V usage is TRBV5-8 and J usage is TRBJ1-1, with D maybe TRBD1 (6 bases). Trimming took off 5 bases at V and 3 bases at J, with 32 bases between the two ends. From germline, CDR1 is SGHTS and CDR2 YDEGEE. There are 20 residues in the CDR3. The CDR3 sequence: CASRHGQIIGLDEIDTEAFF. In DNA form, the CDR3 reads TGTGCCAGCAGACATGGACAGATCATAGGTCTGGATGAAATCGACACTGAAGCTTTCTTT.

The chain couples TRBV6-1 to TRBJ2-1; TRBD2 aligns across 12 bases. The ends lost 4 bases at V and 7 bases at J; junction bases unmatched: 5. CDR3 length: 15 residues. Germline CDR1 MNHNS, CDR2 SASEGT. The CDR3 sequence: CASSVLAGGANEQFF. The CDR3 DNA sequence: TGTGCCAGCAGTGTACTAGCGGGGGGTGCTAATGAGCAGTTCTTC.

This clone qualifies as medium-sized (0.01 to 0.1%). The rearrangement uses TRBV6-1 and TRBJ2-3; 7 bases match TRBD1. Germline V CDR1 and CDR2: MNHNS, SASEGT. The CDR3 covers 12 residues. The junction had 3 bases not matched to a gene; V was cut back by 6 bases and J by 6 bases. CDR3 DNA: TGTGCCAGCAGCCAACAGGGGGATACGCAGTATTTT. This encodes CASSQQGDTQYF.

V and J are TRBV7-9 and TRBJ2-1; TRBD2 agrees at 9 bases. This CDR3 has 18 amino acids. J lost 10 bases, V lost 5 bases, and 21 bases had no gene match. CDR1 is SEHNR, CDR2 FQNEAQ, per germline (reference sequence). The CDR3 DNA reads TGTGCCAGCAGCCCCCCCCCTCTAGCGGGGCTCTTTGGAGAGGAGCAGTTCTTC. Its protein is CASSPPPLAGLFGEEQFF.

V and J are TRBV7-9 and TRBJ2-3, with 10 bases lining up with TRBD2. Germline loops: CDR1 SEHNR, CDR2 FQNEAQ (reference sequence). Trimming cost V 8 bases and J 4 bases; bases outside gene matches: 6. CDR3 size: 14 residues. For the CDR3, the DNA is TGTGCCAGCCGCCCCGGGACTAGCGCAGATACGCAGTATTTT. The encoded protein is CASRPGTSADTQYF. Full variable domain (outside the CDR3, taken from reference TRBV7-9 and TRBJ2-3): DTGVSQNPRHKITKRGQNVTFRCDPISEHNRLYWYRQTLGQGPEFLTYFQNEAQLEKSRLLSDRFSAERPKGSFSTLEIQRTEQGDSAMYLCASRPGTSADTQYFGPGTRLTVL.

The rearrangement links TRBV29-1 to TRBJ2-2, with TRBD1 as a possible D gene (5 bases). The V gene's germline CDR1 is SQVTM and CDR2 ANQGSEA. V shed 6 bases and J shed 4 bases, with 9 bases lying between them. This CDR3 has 12 amino acids. The CDR3 DNA sequence: TGCAGCGTCGCAGACAGCACCGGGGAGCTGTTTTTT. As protein: CSVADSTGELFF.

The chain combines TRBV10-1 with TRBJ2-2; D tentatively fits TRBD1 or TRBD2 (6 bases each). Germline CDR1 and CDR2: WNHNN and SYGVQD (reference sequence). The CDR3 spans 16 residues. Trimming removed 6 bases from V and 2 bases from J, with 16 bases in between. This CDR3 reads CASRRGDSTNTGELFF. The CDR3 coding sequence is TGCGCCAGCAGAAGGGGGGACTCGACCAACACCGGGGAGCTGTTTTTT.

V and J are TRBV15 and TRBJ2-3; TRBD2 matches at 7 bases. Germline CDR1 LNHNV, CDR2 YYDKDF (reference sequence). This CDR3 has 18 residues. The V segment lost 2 bases and the J segment 7 bases; nucleotides outside the gene matches: 18. CDR3 protein: CATSRWQNTGGLMYTQYF. The CDR3 DNA sequence: TGTGCCACCAGCAGATGGCAGAATACGGGGGGACTTATGTATACGCAGTATTTT.

J is TRBJ1-5 and V is TRBV19; maybe TRBD1 (5 bases). Germline CDR1 LNHDA, CDR2 SQIVND (reference sequence). V lost 6 bases to trimming and J lost 4 bases, with 13 bases between them. This CDR3 comprises 14 residues. The CDR3: CASRSPGGNQPQHF. CDR3 DNA sequence: TGTGCCAGTAGGTCCCCGGGGGGGAATCAGCCCCAGCATTTT.

About this clone: Since a much larger clone is just one base distant, this may be a read error. The chain employs TRBV11-2 and TRBJ2-2, with unresolved D. The CDR3 extends over 12 amino acids. Trimming stripped 3 bases from V and 2 bases from J, with 1 base between. Germline CDR1 and CDR2: SGHAT and FQNNGV. The CDR3 coding sequence is TGTGCCAGCAGCTTCAACACCGGGGAGCTGTTTTTT. This codes for CASSFNTGELFF.

The CDR3 loop reads CASSWQGASSEQYF. As DNA, the CDR3 is TGCGCCAGCAGCTGGCAGGGGGCGTCAAGCGAGCAGTACTTC. The chain links TRBV5-1 to TRBJ2-7; TRBD1 matches 8 bases. The germline V gene has CDR1 SGHRS and CDR2 YFSETQ. The CDR3 consists of 14 residues. V shed 3 bases and J 6 bases; nucleotides not matched to a gene: 8. The full variable domain, in which reference TRBV5-1 and TRBJ2-7 provide the parts outside the CDR3, is KAGVTQTPRYLIKTRGQQVTLSCSPISGHRSVSWYQQTPGQGLQFLFEYFSETQRNKGNFPGRFSGRQFSNSRSEMNVSTLELGDSALYLCASSWQGASSEQYFGPGTRLTVT.

The chain combines TRBV5-1 with TRBJ1-4, with D tentatively TRBD1 (6 bases). With 4 bases removed from V and 8 bases from J, the gap between germline ends came to 15 bases. The germline gives CDR1 SGHRS, CDR2 YFSETQ. The CDR3 has 14 amino acids. The CDR3 region is CASSPEQGTEKLFF. The CDR3 DNA is TGCGCCAGCAGCCCCGAACAGGGAACCGAAAAACTGTTTTTT. Drawing the rest from reference TRBV5-1 and TRBJ1-4, the complete variable domain is KAGVTQTPRYLIKTRGQQVTLSCSPISGHRSVSWYQQTPGQGLQFLFEYFSETQRNKGNFPGRFSGRQFSNSRSEMNVSTLELGDSALYLCASSPEQGTEKLFFGSGTQLSVL.